One sample yielded the 16 T cell receptor beta chains listed below, sequenced in a study of cytomegalovirus exposure and HLA in healthy donors. PCR involved 60 Vbeta and 13 Jbeta primers. This table comes from immunoSEQ multiplex PCR, and its TCRdb copy is limited to in-frame clones, with some not included. The sample has about 200,000 clones, roughly three quarters seen once. The sequenced material came from PBMCs. These receptors originate from a man aged 50-60 years in good health and CMV-seronegative.

V and J are TRBV6-5 and TRBJ1-2; no clear D gene. The germline V gene encodes CDR1 MNHEY and CDR2 SVGAGI. V lost 8 bases and J lost 0, with 7 bases in between. This CDR3 spans 12 amino acids. CDR3 sequence (DNA): TGTGCCAGCGTTAGTCCTAACTATGGCTACACCTTC. Its protein product is CASVSPNYGYTF.

This clone was seen only once. V usage is TRBV7-6 and J usage is TRBJ1-4; 9 nucleotides line up with TRBD1. Germline assignment: CDR1 SGHVS and CDR2 FNYEAQ. The CDR3 consists of 17 residues. J lost 2 bases, V lost 0 bases, and 4 bases had no gene match. The CDR3, as DNA: TGTGCCAGCAGCTTAGCTCGGACAGGGGTGACTAATGAAAAACTGTTTTTT. It codes for CASSLARTGVTNEKLFF.

The gene calls are TRBV7-9 and TRBJ1-2; possible D gene TRBD1, 5 bases. Germline V gene sequence: CDR1 SEHNR, CDR2 FQNEAQ (reference sequence). Trimming took off 1 base at V and 6 bases at J, with 12 bases between the two ends. The CDR3 loop spans 14 amino acids. The CDR3 here is CASSLGVGQDGYTF. Here the CDR3 DNA reads TGTGCCAGCAGCTTAGGAGTAGGACAAGATGGCTACACCTTC.

V gene TRBV10-1 combines with J gene TRBJ2-1; 10 nucleotides align to TRBD1. The length of the CDR3 is 12 residues. Looked up from germline, CDR1 is WNHNN and CDR2 is SYGVQD (reference sequence). V gave up 10 bases and J gave up 10 bases; unmatched junction bases: 7. CDR3 region: CATPQDRGEQFF. The CDR3 coding sequence is TGCGCCACCCCGCAGGACAGGGGGGAGCAGTTCTTC.

The rearrangement joins TRBV2 to TRBJ1-5, with TRBD1 as a possible D gene (5 bases). CDR3 length equals 15 residues. Germline V gene data show CDR1 as SNHLY and CDR2 as FYNNEI. The V and J ends lost 0 bases and 3 bases respectively, with 9 bases between them. The CDR3 sequence: CASSEARGSNQPQHF. As DNA, the CDR3 is TGTGCCAGCAGTGAAGCGCGGGGGTCCAATCAGCCCCAGCATTTT.

This sequence joins TRBV6-1 and TRBJ2-5; possible D gene TRBD1, 5 bases. Germline V gene sequence: CDR1 MNHNS, CDR2 SASEGT. Deletions cut 0 bases from V and 1 base from J, with 12 bases between. The CDR3 extends over 16 amino acids. Here the CDR3 reads CASSEAKGHSQETQYF. Here the CDR3 DNA reads TGTGCCAGCAGTGAAGCTAAGGGGCATTCCCAAGAGACCCAGTACTTC.

This chain uses TRBV18 with TRBJ1-2, with a weak D call TRBD1 (6 bases). Germline values: CDR1 KGHSH, CDR2 LQKENI. The CDR3 spans 13 residues. Trimming took 4 bases from V and 2 from J, leaving 8 bases between them. The CDR3 is CASSLDRNYGYTF. The DNA for the CDR3 is TGTGCCAGCTCACTGGACAGAAACTATGGCTACACCTTC.

This clone showed up just a few times. The chain links TRBV5-1 to TRBJ2-5, with 8 bases matching TRBD1. J lost 3 bases, V lost 1 base, and 5 bases had no gene match. Germline CDR1 and CDR2: SGHRS and YFSETQ. The CDR3 length is 15 residues. CDR3 sequence: CASSLTGGREETQYF. CDR3 in DNA: TGCGCCAGCAGCTTGACAGGGGGACGGGAAGAGACCCAGTACTTC.

J is TRBJ2-1 and V is TRBV5-1; 10 bases match TRBD2. The V gene's germline CDR1 is SGHRS and CDR2 YFSETQ. Germline trimming cut 1 base from V and 5 bases from J; bases unmatched to any gene: 3. The CDR3 sequence is 15 residues long. The CDR3 here is CASSLMLAGDNEQFF. In nucleotides, the CDR3 is TGCGCCAGCAGCTTGATGCTAGCGGGGGACAATGAGCAGTTCTTC. The full variable domain, with the rest looked up from reference TRBV5-1 and TRBJ2-1, is KAGVTQTPRYLIKTRGQQVTLSCSPISGHRSVSWYQQTPGQGLQFLFEYFSETQRNKGNFPGRFSGRQFSNSRSEMNVSTLELGDSALYLCASSLMLAGDNEQFFGPGTRLTVL.

The chain carries TRBV6-4 and TRBJ2-2; weak D call: TRBD2 (5 bases). The CDR3 loop spans 15 amino acids. The V gene lost 6 bases and the J gene lost 3 bases, with 14 bases spanning the gap. From germline, CDR1 is MRHNA and CDR2 SNTAGT. For the CDR3, the DNA is TGTGCCAGCAGACGGGATATCGGGGACACCGGGGAGCTGTTTTTT. It encodes CASRRDIGDTGELFF.

The chain links TRBV28 to TRBJ2-7, with D perhaps matching TRBD1 (5 bases). CDR1 MDHEN and CDR2 SYDVKM come from the germline V gene. V lost 5 bases and J lost 0, with 11 bases in between. The CDR3 spans 14 residues. In nucleotides, the CDR3 is TGTGCCAGCAGTAAGCCTAGGGGCTCCTACGAGCAGTACTTC. Amino acid sequence: CASSKPRGSYEQYF.

This chain uses TRBV4-1 with TRBJ1-5; D is unresolved. Germline loops: CDR1 MGHRA, CDR2 YSYEKL. The CDR3 length is 13 residues. The germline V and J ends were trimmed by 4 bases and 4 bases, with 8 bases remaining between them. The DNA of the CDR3 is TGCGCCAGCAGCCGTTTGGAGAATCAGCCCCAGCATTTT. Translated: CASSRLENQPQHF.

In the case of this clone: Other DNA sequences from this sample encode an identical CDR3 as well. V and J are TRBV10-1 and TRBJ2-5; D not certain. CDR3 size: 14 residues. Per the germline V gene, CDR1 is WNHNN and CDR2 is SYGVQD (reference sequence). Trimming cost V 3 bases and J 2 bases, with 10 bases left between them. DNA for the CDR3: TGCGCCAGCAGTGACCAGCGCCGTCAAGAGACCCAGTACTTC. This gives the protein CASSDQRRQETQYF.

This chain joins TRBV30 and TRBJ2-7, with TRBD2 matching 9 bases. V was clipped by 3 bases and J by 3 bases; unmatched bases: 21. This CDR3 is built from 19 residues. In germline, CDR1 is GTSNPN, CDR2 SVGIG (reference sequence). CDR3 protein: CAWSLSSTEFSGSNYEQYF. In DNA form, the CDR3 reads TGTGCCTGGAGCCTTTCTTCCACAGAGTTTAGCGGGAGTAACTACGAGCAGTACTTC.

The genes are TRBV18 and TRBJ1-5; possible D gene TRBD1, 6 bases. Germline-derived CDR1 and CDR2 are KGHSH and LQKENI. This CDR3 is built from 15 residues. V shed 0 bases and J shed 7 bases, with 13 bases lying between them. CDR3 DNA: TGTGCCAGCTCACCACCGGGCAGGGGAGTCCAGCCCCAGCATTTT. Protein sequence: CASSPPGRGVQPQHF.

Remarks on this clone: This sample also contains other DNA sequences that code for the same CDR3. The chain joins TRBV18 to TRBJ2-2; D ambiguous. The V gene's germline CDR1 is KGHSH and CDR2 LQKENI. The CDR3 contains 13 residues. The V end lost 1 base, the J end lost 6 bases, and 6 bases lay between the germline ends. CDR3 sequence reads: CASSPLGPGELFF. CDR3 nucleotides: TGTGCCAGCTCACCACTGGGCCCCGGGGAGCTGTTTTTT.